This T cell receptor beta chain is from a study of cytomegalovirus exposure and HLA in healthy donors. About the research overall: Most genotyped donors, over 70% of around 370, had Caucasian-associated genetic ancestry. General observations from the study: TCR beta V- and J-gene trimming was later associated with a missense DCLRE1C variant. Listed as cytomegalovirus-associated were 164 TCR beta chains.

Comment on this clone: Its antigen is not identified.

PCR was performed using 60 Vbeta and 13 Jbeta primers. Measured with immunoSEQ multiplex PCR; TCRdb has only the in-frame clones, and not every one. The table includes more than 65,000 clones, roughly two thirds detected once. Germline CDR1 is MNHEY and CDR2 is SVGAGI. V was trimmed by 5 bases and J by 0 bases, leaving 8 bases between them. The CDR3 length is 15 residues. This TCR was recovered from a woman between 45 and 60 years old in good health and CMV-seropositive. The chain links TRBV6-5 to TRBJ2-6; tentatively, D is TRBD2 (6 bases). Material: PBMCs. The CDR3 loop reads CASSRGSSGANVLTF. Here the CDR3 DNA reads TGTGCCAGCAGTCGGGGGTCCTCTGGGGCCAACGTCCTGACTTTC.